This T cell receptor beta chain was profiled in a study of T cell responses to AZD1222 COVID-19 vaccine (dated by TCRdb to about 2021). Context from the whole study: AZD1222 recipients with second doses at about 4 weeks or about 12 weeks were pooled, because spike-specific TCR depth and breadth did not differ between schedules. Trial participants were enrolled by age into 18-55, 56-69 and 70-plus year subgroups, with approximately 150, 30 and 60 TCR-sequenced participants respectively. TCR sequencing covered fewer than 250 trial participants: 200 to 220 given two doses of AZD1222 and 26 given two doses of MenACWY control vaccine. The study at large found these results: CD4 TCRs associated with the vaccine covered the entire spike protein, and the dominant responses were in regions 160-218 and 743-854. In the small 56-69-year group, the increase in depth fell short of significance, most likely because of low power. Most participants were white British and females outnumbered males, and the authors suggested that clonal diversity may have been underestimated. Epitopes outside the regions mutated in the B.1.351 and B.1.1.7 variants were reportedly recognized by nearly half of the unique spike-specific TCRs. Because no day 14 peak-response samples were available, repertoires were characterized only after the peak T cell response. Conclusions about previously exposed vaccinees are limited because only five to seven AZD1222 recipients were SARS-CoV-2 seropositive at baseline. Spike-specific TCR breadth and depth rose significantly after two AZD1222 doses compared with day 0 and with MenACWY recipients.

Of note for this clone: The target of this receptor is not known. No base quality values were provided; no much bigger clone lies one nucleotide off.

The CDR3 regions of human TCRbeta chains were analyzed by immunosequencing. The authors processed their data as follows. TCRs in the repertoires were compared against a reference library of SARS-CoV-2-specific TCRs that had been generated with the MIRA antigen-specificity platform. Breadth meant the fraction of unique TCRs that were SARS-CoV-2-associated, whereas depth meant the fraction of total T cells that were SARS-CoV-2-associated. Each spike-specific TCR was assigned to its reactive spike region and to a CD4 or CD8 class using the MIRA data. Log10-transformed breadth and depth values were compared by one-way ANOVA with Sidak's multiple comparisons tests. TCRdb's version of the immuneACCESS table is confined to in-frame rearrangements and falls short of the full clone set. An unresolved V gene accounts for under half of the shortfall where checked; the remainder is of unknown origin. D and trimming come from the DNA, and the V and J calls and clone size come from that table. The sample table contains about 100,000 clones; only one count was recorded for roughly 84% of them. The ten largest clones add up to less than 3.5% of the sample.

Measured from the cysteine to the phenylalanine, the CDR3 is 13 residues long. Only CDR3 DNA remains: 39 bases, in frame from the first base. V loses 1 base at its end and J loses 10 bases; junction bases beyond the gene matches: 4. According to the study, the label for this sample's time point signals: baseline before first vaccination. Vaccinee samples came from UK trials COV001 and COV002, including a single-blind randomized controlled phase 2/3 trial of AZD1222 (ChAdOx1 nCoV-19) in healthy adults. For TCRbeta chain sequencing, PBMC samples were collected from trial participants at day 0 and at day 28 after the second dose.

The receptor was derived from an adult in good health. The chain employs TRBV12-3 or TRBV12-4 and TRBJ2-1, and 7 junction bases match TRBD2. The specimen was peripheral blood, collected on day 0 of AZD1222 vaccination. In nucleotides, the sequence is TGTGCCAGCAGTTTAGGGACTAGTAGCGAGCAGTTCTTC. The resulting protein is CASSLGTSSEQFF.